A single sample gave rise to the 8 T cell receptor beta chains below, sequenced in a study of T cells after posttransplantation cyclophosphamide. Libraries were prepared by immunoSEQ multiplex PCR; TCRdb keeps only in-frame clonotypes and omits some of them. The repertoire has around 4,800 clones, approximately 80% of them found once; the top ten carry about 18%. Cyclophosphamide on days +3 and +4 followed busulfan-fludarabine conditioning and a marrow graft. The sequencing used PBMCs, collected 86 days after allogeneic stem cell transplant with posttransplant cyclophosphamide. Receptors originate from a male patient between 45 and 59 years old who received an allogeneic stem cell transplant from an unrelated donor, was CMV-positive, and had acute GVHD only. Some T cells here may be from the graft donor.

The chain joins TRBV13 to TRBJ2-1; 7 bases are shared with TRBD2. This CDR3 has 16 residues. Trimming cost V 5 bases and J 2 bases; bases outside gene matches: 9. CDR1 and CDR2 (germline): PRHDT, FYEKMQ (reference sequence). Written as DNA, the CDR3 is TGTGCCAGCAGCAGTAGCGGGCAATTCCCCTACAATGAGCAGTTCTTC. Protein: CASSSSGQFPYNEQFF.

The chain couples TRBV7-2 to TRBJ2-1, with a weak D call TRBD2 (6 bases). Germline values: CDR1 SGHTA, CDR2 FQGNSA. This CDR3 has 17 amino acids. V was clipped by 1 base and J by 8 bases, with 21 bases between them. The CDR3 sequence is CASSLVFADGSGDEQFF. CDR3 coding DNA: TGTGCCAGCAGCTTAGTTTTTGCTGACGGGAGTGGGGATGAGCAGTTCTTC.

This chain connects TRBV7-2 to TRBJ1-6; TRBD1 matches at 11 bases. The V segment lost 5 bases and the J segment 10 bases; nucleotides outside the gene matches: 4. This CDR3 has 14 amino acids. CDR1 is SGHTA and CDR2 is FQGNSA in the germline V gene. The CDR3 coding sequence is TGTGCCAGCAGCAGGGACAGGGGGACATCACCCCTCCACTTT. It specifies CASSRDRGTSPLHF. The complete variable domain, with remaining parts taken from reference TRBV7-2 and TRBJ1-6, reads GAGVSQSPSNKVTEKGKDVELRCDPISGHTALYWYRQSLGQGLEFLIYFQGNSAPDKSGLPSDRFSAERTGGSVSTLTIQRTQQEDSAVYLCASSRDRGTSPLHFGNGTRLTVT.

This chain joins TRBV30 and TRBJ1-1; 8 bases are a match to TRBD1. The CDR3 contains 12 residues. The V gene's germline CDR1 is GTSNPN and CDR2 SVGIG (reference sequence). V shed 5 bases, J shed 5 bases, and the junction held 4 bases outside the gene matches. This chain's CDR3 is CAWGQGLTEAFF. In DNA, the CDR3 is TGTGCCTGGGGACAGGGTTTGACTGAAGCTTTCTTT.

CDR3: CASSPGGQGYTGELFF. In DNA form, the CDR3 reads TGTGCCAGCTCACCTGGTGGACAGGGTTACACCGGGGAGCTGTTTTTT. This chain links TRBV18 with TRBJ2-2; 8 nucleotides line up with TRBD1. This CDR3 region has 16 residues. V lost 3 bases, J lost 3 bases, and 6 bases stayed unmatched. Germline loops: CDR1 KGHSH, CDR2 LQKENI.

This clone came up once. The chain employs TRBV27 and TRBJ2-1; TRBD2 matches 11 bases. Germline CDR1 MNHEY, CDR2 SMNVEV (reference sequence). The CDR3 is 15 amino acids. With V trimmed by 6 bases and J by 6 bases, 7 bases remained unmatched. CDR3 sequence reads: CASSRRLAGLNEQFF. CDR3 sequence (DNA): TGTGCCAGCAGCCGTAGACTAGCGGGACTCAATGAGCAGTTCTTC.

The chain links TRBV4-1 to TRBJ1-4; D is perhaps TRBD1 (5 bases). V lost 5 bases and J lost 4, with 11 bases in between. CDR3 size: 14 residues. The germline gives CDR1 MGHRA, CDR2 YSYEKL. DNA for the CDR3: TGCGCCAGCAGCGTCCTGGGGCTTAATGAAAAACTGTTTTTT. Its translation is CASSVLGLNEKLFF.

J is TRBJ2-7 and V is TRBV7-2, with TRBD1 matching 8 bases. Germline loops: CDR1 SGHTA, CDR2 FQGNSA. This CDR3 contains 15 residues. J was trimmed by 5 bases and V by 1 base; bases with no gene match: 7. Written as DNA, the CDR3 is TGTGCCAGCAGCTTAGACGGGACAGGCCATAACGAGCAGTACTTC. Residues: CASSLDGTGHNEQYF.